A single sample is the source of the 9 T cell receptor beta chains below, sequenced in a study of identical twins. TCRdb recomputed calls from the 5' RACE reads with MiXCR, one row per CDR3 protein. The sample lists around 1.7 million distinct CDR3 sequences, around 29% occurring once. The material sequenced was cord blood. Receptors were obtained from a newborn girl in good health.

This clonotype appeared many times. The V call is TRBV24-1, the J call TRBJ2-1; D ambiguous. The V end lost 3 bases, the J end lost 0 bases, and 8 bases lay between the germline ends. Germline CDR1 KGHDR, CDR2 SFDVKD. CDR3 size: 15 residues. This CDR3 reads CATSDPRSSYNEQFF. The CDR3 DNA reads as TGTGCCACCAGTGATCCTAGGAGCTCCTACAATGAGCAGTTCTTC.

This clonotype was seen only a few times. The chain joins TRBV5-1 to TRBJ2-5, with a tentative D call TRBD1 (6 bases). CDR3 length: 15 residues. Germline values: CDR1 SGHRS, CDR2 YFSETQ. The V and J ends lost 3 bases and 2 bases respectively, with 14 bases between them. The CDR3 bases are TGCGCCAGCAGCTCGCTTGTGGGGACACAAGAGACCCAGTACTTC. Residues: CASSSLVGTQETQYF.

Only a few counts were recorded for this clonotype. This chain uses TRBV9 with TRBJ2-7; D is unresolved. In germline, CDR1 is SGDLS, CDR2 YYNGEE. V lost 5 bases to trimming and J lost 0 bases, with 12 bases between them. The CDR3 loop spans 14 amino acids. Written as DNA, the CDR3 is TGTGCCAGCAGTGAAGACGGATACTCCTACGAGCAGTACTTC. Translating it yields CASSEDGYSYEQYF.

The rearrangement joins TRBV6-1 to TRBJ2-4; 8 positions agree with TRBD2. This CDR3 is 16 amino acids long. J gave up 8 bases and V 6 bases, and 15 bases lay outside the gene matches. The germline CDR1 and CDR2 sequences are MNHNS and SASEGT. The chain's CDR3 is CASRTINSGTGDIQYF. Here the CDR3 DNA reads TGTGCCAGCAGGACAATCAATAGCGGGACCGGGGACATTCAGTACTTC.

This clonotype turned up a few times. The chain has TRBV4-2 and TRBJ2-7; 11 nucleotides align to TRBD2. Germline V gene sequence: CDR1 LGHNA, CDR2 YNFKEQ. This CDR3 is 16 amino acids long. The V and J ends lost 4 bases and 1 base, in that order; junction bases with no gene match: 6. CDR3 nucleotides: TGTGCCAGCAGCCCCACAACTAGCGGGAGATCCTACGAGCAGTACTTC. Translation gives CASSPTTSGRSYEQYF.

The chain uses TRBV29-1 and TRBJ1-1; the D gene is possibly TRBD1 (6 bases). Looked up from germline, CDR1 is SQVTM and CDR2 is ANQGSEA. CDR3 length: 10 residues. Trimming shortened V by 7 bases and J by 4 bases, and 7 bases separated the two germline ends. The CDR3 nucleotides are TGCAGCGACAGGGCCACTGAAGCTTTCTTT. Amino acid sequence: CSDRATEAFF. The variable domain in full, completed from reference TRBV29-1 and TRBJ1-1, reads SAVISQKPSRDICQRGTSLTIQCQVDSQVTMMFWYRQQPGQSLTLIATANQGSEATYESGFVIDKFPISRPNLTFSTLTVSNMSPEDSSIYLCSDRATEAFFGQGTRLTVV.

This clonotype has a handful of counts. This chain's CDR3 is CASSLTPLDQPQHF. CDR3 bases: TGTGCCAGCAGCTTGACCCCCCTCGATCAGCCCCAGCATTTT. The chain carries TRBV5-6 and TRBJ1-5; D is unclear. V lost 1 base and J lost 5, with 10 bases in between. Germline CDR1 and CDR2: SGHDT and YYEEEE. The CDR3 consists of 14 residues.

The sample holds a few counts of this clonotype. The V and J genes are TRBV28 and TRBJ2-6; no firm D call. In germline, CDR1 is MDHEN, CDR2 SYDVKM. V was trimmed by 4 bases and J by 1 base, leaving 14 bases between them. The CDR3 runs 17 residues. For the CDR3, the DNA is TGTGCCAGCAGTTCCTCCTCACAGCCTTCTGGGGCCAACGTCCTGACTTTC. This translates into CASSSSSQPSGANVLTF.

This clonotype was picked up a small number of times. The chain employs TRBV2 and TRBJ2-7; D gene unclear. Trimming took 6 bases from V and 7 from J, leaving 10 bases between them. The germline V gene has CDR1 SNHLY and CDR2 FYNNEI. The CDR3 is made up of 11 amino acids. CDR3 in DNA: TGTGCCAGCAGGCTAGAGCATGAGCAGTACTTC. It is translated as CASRLEHEQYF.